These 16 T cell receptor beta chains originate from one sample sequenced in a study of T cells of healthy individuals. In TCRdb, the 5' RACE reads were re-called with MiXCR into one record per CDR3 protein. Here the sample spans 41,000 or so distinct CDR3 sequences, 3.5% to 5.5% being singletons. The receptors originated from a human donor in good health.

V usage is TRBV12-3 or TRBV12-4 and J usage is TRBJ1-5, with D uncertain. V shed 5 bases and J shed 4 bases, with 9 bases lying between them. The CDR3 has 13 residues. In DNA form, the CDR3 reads TGTGCCAGCAGTCTGGGAGCTAATCAGCCCCAGCATTTT. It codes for CASSLGANQPQHF.

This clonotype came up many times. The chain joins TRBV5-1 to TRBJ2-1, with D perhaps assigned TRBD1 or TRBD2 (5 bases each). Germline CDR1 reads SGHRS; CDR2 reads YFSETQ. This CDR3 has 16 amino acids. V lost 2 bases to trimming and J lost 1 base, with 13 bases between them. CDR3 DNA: TGCGCCAGCAGCTTAATTGAGGGGAAATCCTACAATGAGCAGTTCTTC. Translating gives CASSLIEGKSYNEQFF. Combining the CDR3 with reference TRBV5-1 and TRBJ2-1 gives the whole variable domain KAGVTQTPRYLIKTRGQQVTLSCSPISGHRSVSWYQQTPGQGLQFLFEYFSETQRNKGNFPGRFSGRQFSNSRSEMNVSTLELGDSALYLCASSLIEGKSYNEQFFGPGTRLTVL.

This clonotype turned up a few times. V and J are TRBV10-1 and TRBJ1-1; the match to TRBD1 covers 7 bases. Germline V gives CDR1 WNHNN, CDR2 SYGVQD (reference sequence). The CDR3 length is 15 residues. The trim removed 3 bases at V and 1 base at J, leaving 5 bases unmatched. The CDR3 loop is CASSDTGTANTEAFF. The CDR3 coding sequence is TGCGCCAGCAGTGACACCGGGACAGCGAACACTGAAGCTTTCTTT.

CDR3: CASSLALTGSGNTIYF. The CDR3 bases are TGTGCCAGCAGCTTGGCGTTGACGGGCTCTGGAAACACCATATATTTT. The chain carries TRBV5-5 and TRBJ1-3; no definite D call. The CDR3 is made up of 16 amino acids. Germline V gives CDR1 SGHKS, CDR2 YYEKEE (reference sequence). V lost 0 bases and J lost 0, with 10 bases in between.

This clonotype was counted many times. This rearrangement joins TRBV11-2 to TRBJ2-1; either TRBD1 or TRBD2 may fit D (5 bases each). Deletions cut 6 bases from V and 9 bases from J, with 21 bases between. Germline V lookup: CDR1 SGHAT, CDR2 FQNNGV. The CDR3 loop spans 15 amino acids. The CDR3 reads CASRSPGPRSREQFF. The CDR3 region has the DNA TGTGCCAGCAGAAGCCCGGGACCCCGGAGCCGTGAGCAGTTCTTC.

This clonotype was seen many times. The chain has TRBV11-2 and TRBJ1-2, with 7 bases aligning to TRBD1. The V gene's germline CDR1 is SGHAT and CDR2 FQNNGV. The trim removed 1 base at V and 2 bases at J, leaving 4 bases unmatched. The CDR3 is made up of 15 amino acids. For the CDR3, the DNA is TGTGCCAGCAGCTTAGCTTGGACAGGCAACTATGGCTACACCTTC. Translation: CASSLAWTGNYGYTF. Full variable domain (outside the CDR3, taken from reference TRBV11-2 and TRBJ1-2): EAGVAQSPRYKIIEKRQSVAFWCNPISGHATLYWYQQILGQGPKLLIQFQNNGVVDDSQLPKDRFSAERLKGVDSTLKIQPAKLEDSAVYLCASSLAWTGNYGYTFGSGTRLTVV.

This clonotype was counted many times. The chain's CDR3 is CASSERAGSGEQYF. The DNA of the CDR3 is TGCGCCAGCAGTGAGAGGGCAGGGTCCGGCGAGCAGTACTTC. The V and J genes are TRBV10-1 and TRBJ2-7, with D perhaps matching TRBD1 (5 bases). The germline V gene has CDR1 WNHNN and CDR2 SYGVQD (reference sequence). The CDR3 has 14 amino acids. V lost 2 bases and J 6 bases, leaving 14 bases between the germline ends.

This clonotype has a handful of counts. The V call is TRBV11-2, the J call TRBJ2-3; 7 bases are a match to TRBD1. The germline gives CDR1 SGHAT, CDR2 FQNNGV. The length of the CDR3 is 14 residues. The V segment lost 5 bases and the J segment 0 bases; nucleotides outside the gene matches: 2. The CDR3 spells CASSAQGSTDTQYF. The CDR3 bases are TGTGCCAGCAGCGCACAGGGGAGCACAGATACGCAGTATTTT.

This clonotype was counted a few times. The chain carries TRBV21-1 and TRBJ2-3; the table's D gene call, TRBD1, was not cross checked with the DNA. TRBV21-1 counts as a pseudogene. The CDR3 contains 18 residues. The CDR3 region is CASSEIPSGQGPSDTQYF. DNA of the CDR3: TGTGCCAGCAGTGAGATCCCGTCGGGACAGGGGCCCTCAGATACGCAGTATTTT.

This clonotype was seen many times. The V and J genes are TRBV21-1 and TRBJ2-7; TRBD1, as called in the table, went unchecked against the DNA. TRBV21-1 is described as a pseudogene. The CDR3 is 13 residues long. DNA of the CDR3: TGTGCCAGCGATGGTGGAGGTCCGGGAGAGCAGTACTTC. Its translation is CASDGGGPGEQYF.

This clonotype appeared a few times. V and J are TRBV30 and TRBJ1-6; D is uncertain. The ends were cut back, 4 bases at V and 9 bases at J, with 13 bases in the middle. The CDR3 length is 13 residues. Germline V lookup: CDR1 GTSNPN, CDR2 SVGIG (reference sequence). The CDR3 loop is CAWIRTRGSPLHF. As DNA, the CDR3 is TGTGCCTGGATTCGAACTCGGGGTTCACCCCTCCACTTT.

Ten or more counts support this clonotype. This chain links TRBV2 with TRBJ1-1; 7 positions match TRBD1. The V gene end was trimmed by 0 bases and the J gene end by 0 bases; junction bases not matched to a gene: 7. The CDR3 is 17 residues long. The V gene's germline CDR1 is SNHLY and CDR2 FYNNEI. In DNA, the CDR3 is TGTGCCAGCAGTGAAGCAGTCGGGACAGCCATGAACACTGAAGCTTTCTTT. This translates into CASSEAVGTAMNTEAFF. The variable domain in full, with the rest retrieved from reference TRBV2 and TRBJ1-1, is EPEVTQTPSHQVTQMGQEVILRCVPISNHLYFYWYRQILGQKVEFLVSFYNNEISEKSEIFDDQFSVERPDGSNFTLKIRSTKLEDSAMYFCASSEAVGTAMNTEAFFGQGTRLTVV.

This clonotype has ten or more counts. The CDR3 nucleotides read TGTGCCAGCAGTGAAAGATGGGTAGGGGAGGGTTGGCCCCAGCATTTT. Its translation is CASSERWVGEGWPQHF. The V and J genes are TRBV25-1 and TRBJ1-5; maybe TRBD1 (5 bases). From germline, CDR1 is MGHDK and CDR2 SYGVNS. The CDR3 is 16 amino acids. V lost 2 bases and J lost 9, with 20 bases in between.

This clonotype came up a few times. The DNA for the CDR3 is TGTGCCAGCAGCTTAGAGGGGGGCGTCACAGATACGCAGTATTTT. This translates into CASSLEGGVTDTQYF. The chain joins TRBV7-6 to TRBJ2-3, with D perhaps matching TRBD1 or TRBD2 (6 bases each). Germline CDR1 SGHVS, CDR2 FNYEAQ. Trimming took off 1 base at V and 2 bases at J, with 10 bases between the two ends. There are 15 residues in the CDR3.

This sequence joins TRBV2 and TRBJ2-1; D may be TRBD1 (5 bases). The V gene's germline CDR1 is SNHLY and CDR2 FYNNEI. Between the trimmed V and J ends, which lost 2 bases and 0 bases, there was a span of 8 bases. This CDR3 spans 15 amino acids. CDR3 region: CASSEQGGSYNEQFF. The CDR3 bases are TGTGCCAGCAGTGAACAGGGTGGCTCCTACAATGAGCAGTTCTTC.

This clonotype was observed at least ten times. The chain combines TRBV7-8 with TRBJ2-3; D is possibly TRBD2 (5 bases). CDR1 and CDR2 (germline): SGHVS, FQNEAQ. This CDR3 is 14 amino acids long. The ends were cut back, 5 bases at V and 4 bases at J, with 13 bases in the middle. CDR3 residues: CASSLLGSADTQYF. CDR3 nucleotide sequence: TGTGCCAGCAGCCTCCTGGGGAGCGCAGATACGCAGTATTTT.